Sequencing of this TCR beta chain was carried out in a study of T cell repertoires in cytomegalovirus infection. TCRdb analysed the reads with MiXCR anew, one entry per CDR3 protein. The sample lists approximately 990,000 distinct CDR3 sequences, about 33% occurring once. Findings of the study overall: Adding up the frequency of public TCR beta families identified people who carried CMV plus the relevant HLA.

Remarks on this clonotype: What it recognizes is unknown.

Trimming pared 7 bases from V and 3 bases from J, leaving 11 bases between. Germline lookup yields CDR1 DFQATT and CDR2 SNEGSKA (reference sequence). The CDR3 has 12 residues. J is TRBJ2-3 and V is TRBV20-1; the D gene is possibly TRBD2 (5 bases). This receptor was identified in a human donor in good health (CMV status not recorded). Some clones in this sample may be carry-over from other donors' samples. The sample here was cultured CD8+ T cells from PBMCs, taken from culture after CMV antigen stimulation. CDR3 coding DNA: TGCAGTGTTGGACTGGGGACAGATACGCAGTATTTT. Amino acids: CSVGLGTDTQYF.